Sequencing of this TCR beta chain was carried out in a study of graft-versus-host responses after intestinal transplantation. Study context: Recipients were given multivisceral, liver-intestinal, or isolated intestinal transplants. Tacrolimus and steroids were given for around 3 years to all recipients after anti-thymocyte globulin induction.

The V and J ends lost 2 bases and 9 bases respectively, with 17 bases between them. There are 16 residues in the CDR3. The germline gives CDR1 MNHEY, CDR2 SMNVEV (reference sequence). Assay used: immunoSEQ multiplex PCR; TCRdb lists only in-frame clones, some missing. The sample carries over 9,000 clones, more than 75% recorded once. Study-wide results and caveats: Graft-donor T cell macrochimerism coincided with high graft-versus-host to host-versus-graft clonal ratios in allografts.

As to this clone: As yet, its antigen is unknown.

This chain connects TRBV27 to TRBJ1-6, with D perhaps matching TRBD1 (6 bases). Sequencing was performed on PBMCs, taken 242 days after intestinal transplant. The TCR originated in a human patient who received an intestinal transplant, so some T cells may come from the graft donor. The CDR3 here is CASSLGAGAKSSPLHF. The CDR3 nucleotides read TGTGCCAGCAGTTTAGGGGCAGGGGCAAAAAGTTCACCCCTCCACTTT.